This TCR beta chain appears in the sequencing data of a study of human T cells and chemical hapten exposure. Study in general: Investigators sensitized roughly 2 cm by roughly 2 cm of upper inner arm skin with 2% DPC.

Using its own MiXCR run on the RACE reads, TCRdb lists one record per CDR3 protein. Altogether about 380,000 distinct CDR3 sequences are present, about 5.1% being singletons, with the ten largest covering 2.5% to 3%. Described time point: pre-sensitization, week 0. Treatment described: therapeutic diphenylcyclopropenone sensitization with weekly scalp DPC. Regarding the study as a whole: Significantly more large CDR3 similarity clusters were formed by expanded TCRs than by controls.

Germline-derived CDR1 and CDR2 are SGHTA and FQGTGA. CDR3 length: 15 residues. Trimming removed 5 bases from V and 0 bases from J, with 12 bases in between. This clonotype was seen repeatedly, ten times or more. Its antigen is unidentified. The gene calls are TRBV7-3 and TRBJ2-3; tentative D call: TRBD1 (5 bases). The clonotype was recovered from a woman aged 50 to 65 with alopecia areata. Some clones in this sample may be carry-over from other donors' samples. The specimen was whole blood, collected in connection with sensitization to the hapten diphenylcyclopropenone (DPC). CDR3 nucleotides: TGTGCCAGCAGCCCTCAGGGATCTAGCACAGATACGCAGTATTTT. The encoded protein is CASSPQGSSTDTQYF.